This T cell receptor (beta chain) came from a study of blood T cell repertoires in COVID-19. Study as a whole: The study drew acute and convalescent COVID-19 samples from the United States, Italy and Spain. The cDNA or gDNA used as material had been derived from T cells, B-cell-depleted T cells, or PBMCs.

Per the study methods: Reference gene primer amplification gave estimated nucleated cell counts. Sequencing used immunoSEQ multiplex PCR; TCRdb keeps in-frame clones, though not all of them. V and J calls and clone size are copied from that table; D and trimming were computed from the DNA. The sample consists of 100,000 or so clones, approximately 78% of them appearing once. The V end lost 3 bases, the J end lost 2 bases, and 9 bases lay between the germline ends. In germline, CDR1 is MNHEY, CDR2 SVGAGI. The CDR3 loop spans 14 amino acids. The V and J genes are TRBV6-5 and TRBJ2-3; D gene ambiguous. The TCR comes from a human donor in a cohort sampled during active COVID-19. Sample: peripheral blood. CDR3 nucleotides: TGTGCCAGCAGTTATGTACTAACCACAGATACGCAGTATTTT. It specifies CASSYVLTTDTQYF.